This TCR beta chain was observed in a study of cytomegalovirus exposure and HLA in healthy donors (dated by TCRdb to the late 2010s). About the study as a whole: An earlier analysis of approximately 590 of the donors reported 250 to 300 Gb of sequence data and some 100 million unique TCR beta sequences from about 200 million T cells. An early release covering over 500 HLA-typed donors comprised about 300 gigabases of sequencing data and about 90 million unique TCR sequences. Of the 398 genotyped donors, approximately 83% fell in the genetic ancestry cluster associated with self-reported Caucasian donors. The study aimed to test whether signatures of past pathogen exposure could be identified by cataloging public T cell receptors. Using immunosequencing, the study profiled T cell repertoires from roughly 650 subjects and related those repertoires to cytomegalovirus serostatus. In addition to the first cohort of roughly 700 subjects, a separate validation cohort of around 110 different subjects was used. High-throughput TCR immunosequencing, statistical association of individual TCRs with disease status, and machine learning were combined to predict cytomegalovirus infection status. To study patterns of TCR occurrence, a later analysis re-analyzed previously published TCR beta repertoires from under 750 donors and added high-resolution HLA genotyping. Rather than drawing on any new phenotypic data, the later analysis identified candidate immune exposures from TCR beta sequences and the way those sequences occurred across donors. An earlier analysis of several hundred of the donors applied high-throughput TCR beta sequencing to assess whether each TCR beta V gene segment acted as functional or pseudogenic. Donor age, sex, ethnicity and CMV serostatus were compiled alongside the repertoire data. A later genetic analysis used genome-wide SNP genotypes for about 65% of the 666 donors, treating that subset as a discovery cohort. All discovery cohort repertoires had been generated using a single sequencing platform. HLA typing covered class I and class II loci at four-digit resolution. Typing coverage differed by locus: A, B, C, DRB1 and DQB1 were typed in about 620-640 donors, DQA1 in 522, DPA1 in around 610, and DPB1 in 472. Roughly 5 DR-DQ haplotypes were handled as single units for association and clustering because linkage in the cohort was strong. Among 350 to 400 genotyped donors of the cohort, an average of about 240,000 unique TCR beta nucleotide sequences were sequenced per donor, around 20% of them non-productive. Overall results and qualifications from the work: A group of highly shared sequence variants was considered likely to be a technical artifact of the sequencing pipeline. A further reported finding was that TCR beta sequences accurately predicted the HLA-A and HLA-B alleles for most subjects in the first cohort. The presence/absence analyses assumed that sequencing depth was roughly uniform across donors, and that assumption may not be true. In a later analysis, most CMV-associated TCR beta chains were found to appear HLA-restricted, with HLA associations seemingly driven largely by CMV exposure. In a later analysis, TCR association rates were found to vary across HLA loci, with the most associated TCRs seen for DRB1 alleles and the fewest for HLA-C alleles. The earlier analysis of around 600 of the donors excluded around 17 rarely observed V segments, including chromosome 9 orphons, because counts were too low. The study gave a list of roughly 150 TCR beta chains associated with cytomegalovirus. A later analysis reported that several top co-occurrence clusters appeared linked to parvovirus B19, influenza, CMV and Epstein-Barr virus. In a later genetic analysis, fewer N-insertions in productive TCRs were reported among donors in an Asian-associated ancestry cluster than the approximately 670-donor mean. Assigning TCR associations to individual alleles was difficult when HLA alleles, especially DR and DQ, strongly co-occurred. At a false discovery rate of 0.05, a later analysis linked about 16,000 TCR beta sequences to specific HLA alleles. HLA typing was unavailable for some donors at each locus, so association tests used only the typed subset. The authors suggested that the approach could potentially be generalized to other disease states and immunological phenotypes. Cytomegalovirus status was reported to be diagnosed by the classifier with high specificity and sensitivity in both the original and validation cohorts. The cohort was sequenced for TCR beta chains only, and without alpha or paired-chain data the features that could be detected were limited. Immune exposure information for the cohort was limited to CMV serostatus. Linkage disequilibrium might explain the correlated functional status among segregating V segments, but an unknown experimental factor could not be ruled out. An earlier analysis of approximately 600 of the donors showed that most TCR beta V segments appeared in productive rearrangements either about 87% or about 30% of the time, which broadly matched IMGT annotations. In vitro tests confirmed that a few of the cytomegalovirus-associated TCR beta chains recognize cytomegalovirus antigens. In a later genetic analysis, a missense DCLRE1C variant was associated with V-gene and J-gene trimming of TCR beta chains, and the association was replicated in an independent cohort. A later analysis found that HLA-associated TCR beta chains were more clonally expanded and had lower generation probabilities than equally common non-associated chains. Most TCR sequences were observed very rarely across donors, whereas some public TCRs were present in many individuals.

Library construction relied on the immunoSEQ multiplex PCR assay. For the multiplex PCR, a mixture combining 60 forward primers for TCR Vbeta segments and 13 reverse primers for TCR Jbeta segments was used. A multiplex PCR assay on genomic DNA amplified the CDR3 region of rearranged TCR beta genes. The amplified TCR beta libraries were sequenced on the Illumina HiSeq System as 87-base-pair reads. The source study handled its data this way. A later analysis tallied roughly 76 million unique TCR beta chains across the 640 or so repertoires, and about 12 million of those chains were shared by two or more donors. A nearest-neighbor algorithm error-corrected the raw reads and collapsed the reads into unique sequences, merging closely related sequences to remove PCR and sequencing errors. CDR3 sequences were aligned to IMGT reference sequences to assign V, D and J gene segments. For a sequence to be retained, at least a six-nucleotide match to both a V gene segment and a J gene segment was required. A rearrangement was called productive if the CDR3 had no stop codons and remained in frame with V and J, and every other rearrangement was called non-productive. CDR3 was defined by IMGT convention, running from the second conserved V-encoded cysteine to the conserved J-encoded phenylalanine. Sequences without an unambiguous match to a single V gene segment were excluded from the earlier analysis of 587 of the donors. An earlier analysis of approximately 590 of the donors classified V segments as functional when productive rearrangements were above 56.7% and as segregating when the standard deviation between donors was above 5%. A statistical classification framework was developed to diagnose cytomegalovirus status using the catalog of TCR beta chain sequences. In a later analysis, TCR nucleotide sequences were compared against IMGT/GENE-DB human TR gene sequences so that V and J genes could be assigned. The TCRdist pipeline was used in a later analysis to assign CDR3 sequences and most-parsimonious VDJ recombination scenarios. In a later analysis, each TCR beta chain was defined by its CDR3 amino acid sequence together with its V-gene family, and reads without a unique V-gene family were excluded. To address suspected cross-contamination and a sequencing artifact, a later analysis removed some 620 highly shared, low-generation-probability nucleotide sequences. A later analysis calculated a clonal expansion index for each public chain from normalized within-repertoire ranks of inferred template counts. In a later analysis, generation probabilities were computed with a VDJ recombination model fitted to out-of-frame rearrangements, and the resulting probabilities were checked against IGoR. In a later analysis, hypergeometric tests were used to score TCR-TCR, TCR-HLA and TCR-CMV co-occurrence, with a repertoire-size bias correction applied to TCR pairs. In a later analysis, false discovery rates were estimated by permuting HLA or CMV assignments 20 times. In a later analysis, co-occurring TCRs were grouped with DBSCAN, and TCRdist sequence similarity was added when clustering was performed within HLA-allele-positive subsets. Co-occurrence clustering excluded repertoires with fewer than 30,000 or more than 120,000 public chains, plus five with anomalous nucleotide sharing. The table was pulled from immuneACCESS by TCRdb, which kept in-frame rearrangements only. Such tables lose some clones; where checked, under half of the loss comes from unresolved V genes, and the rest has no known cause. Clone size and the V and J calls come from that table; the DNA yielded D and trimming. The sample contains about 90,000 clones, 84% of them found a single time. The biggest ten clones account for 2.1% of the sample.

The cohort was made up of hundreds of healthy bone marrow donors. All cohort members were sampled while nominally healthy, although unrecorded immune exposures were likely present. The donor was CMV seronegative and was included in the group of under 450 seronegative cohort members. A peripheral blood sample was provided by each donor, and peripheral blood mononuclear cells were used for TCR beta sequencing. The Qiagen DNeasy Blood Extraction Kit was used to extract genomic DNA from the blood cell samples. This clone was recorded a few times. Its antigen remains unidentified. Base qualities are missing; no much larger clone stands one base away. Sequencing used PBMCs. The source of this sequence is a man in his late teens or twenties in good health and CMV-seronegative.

The sequenced DNA is TGTGCCAGCAGTGATCGGGGGATCAACTCTGGGGCCAACGTCCTGACTTTC. Translated, it gives CASSDRGINSGANVLTF. The chain joins TRBV25-1 to TRBJ2-6, with a tentative D gene TRBD2 over 6 matching bases. V loses 3 bases, J loses 0 bases, and the germline ends lie 12 bases apart. Reading the germline V gene gives CDR1 MGHDK and CDR2 SYGVNS. The CDR3 sequence holds 17 residues, the cysteine and phenylalanine included. Left in the record is the CDR3 DNA by itself, 51 bases read in frame from the first base.